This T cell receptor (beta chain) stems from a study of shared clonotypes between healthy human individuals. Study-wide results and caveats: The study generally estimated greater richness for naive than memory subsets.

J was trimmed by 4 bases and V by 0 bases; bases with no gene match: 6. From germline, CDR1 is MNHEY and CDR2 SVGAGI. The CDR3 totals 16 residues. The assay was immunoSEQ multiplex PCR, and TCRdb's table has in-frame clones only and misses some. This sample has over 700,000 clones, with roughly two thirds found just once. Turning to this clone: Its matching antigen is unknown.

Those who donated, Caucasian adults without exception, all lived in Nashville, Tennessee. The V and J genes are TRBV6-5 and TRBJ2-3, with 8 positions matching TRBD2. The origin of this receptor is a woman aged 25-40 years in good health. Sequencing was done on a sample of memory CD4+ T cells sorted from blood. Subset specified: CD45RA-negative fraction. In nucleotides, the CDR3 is TGTGCCAGCAGTTACTCAGAGGCGGGAGGACCAGATACGCAGTATTTT. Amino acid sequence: CASSYSEAGGPDTQYF.